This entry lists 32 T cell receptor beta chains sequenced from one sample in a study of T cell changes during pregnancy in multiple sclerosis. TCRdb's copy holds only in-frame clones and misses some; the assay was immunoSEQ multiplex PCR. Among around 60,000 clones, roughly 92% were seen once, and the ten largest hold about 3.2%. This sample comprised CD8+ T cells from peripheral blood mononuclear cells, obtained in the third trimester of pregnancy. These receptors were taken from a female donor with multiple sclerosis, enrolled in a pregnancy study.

The DNA of the CDR3 is TGTGCCAGCAGCTTGGGGTGGGGAGTTGGCACAGATACGCAGTATTTT. This sequence encodes CASSLGWGVGTDTQYF. This chain joins TRBV5-4 and TRBJ2-3; D might be TRBD2 (5 bases). V lost 0 bases and J lost 1, with 12 bases in between. CDR1 is SGHNT and CDR2 is YYREEE in the germline V gene (reference sequence). CDR3 length: 16 residues.

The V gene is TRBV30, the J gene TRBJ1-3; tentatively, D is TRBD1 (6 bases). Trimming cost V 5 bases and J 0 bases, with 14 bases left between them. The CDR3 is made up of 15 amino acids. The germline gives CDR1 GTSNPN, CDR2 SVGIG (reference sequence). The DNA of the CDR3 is TGTGCCTGGGTACAGGGAAGTGCCTCTGGAAACACCATATATTTT. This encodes CAWVQGSASGNTIYF.

CDR3 amino acids: CAISELSEQFF. The CDR3, as DNA: TGTGCCATCAGTGAGTTGAGTGAGCAGTTCTTC. This chain links TRBV10-3 with TRBJ2-1; D is undetermined. The CDR3 sequence is 11 residues long. Germline CDR1 is ENHRY and CDR2 is SYGVKD. V lost 1 base to trimming and J lost 9 bases, with 4 bases between them.

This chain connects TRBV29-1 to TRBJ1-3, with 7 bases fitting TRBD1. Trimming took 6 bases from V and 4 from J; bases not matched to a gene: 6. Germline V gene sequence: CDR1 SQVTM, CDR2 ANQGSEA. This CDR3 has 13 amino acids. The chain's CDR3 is CSVSRQGGNTIYF. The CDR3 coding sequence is TGCAGCGTCTCCAGACAGGGCGGAAACACCATATATTTT.

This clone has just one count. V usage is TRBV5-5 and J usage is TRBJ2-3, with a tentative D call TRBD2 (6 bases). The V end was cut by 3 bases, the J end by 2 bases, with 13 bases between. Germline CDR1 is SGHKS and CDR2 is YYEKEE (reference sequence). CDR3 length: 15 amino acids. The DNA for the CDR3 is TGTGCCAGCAGCTGGGAAAGGACTAACACAGATACGCAGTATTTT. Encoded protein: CASSWERTNTDTQYF.

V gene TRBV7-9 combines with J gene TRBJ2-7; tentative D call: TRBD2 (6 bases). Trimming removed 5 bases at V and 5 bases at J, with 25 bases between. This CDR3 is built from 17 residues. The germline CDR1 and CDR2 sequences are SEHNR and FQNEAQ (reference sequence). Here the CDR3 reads CASSPPSERTPSDEQYF. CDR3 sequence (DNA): TGTGCCAGCAGCCCCCCTTCAGAGAGGACCCCTAGCGACGAGCAGTACTTC.

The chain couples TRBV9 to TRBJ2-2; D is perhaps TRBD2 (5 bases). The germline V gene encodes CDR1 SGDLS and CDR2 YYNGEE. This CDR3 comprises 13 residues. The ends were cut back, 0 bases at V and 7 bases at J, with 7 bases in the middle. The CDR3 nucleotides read TGTGCCAGCAGCGTAGAGAGCGGCGGGGAGCTGTTTTTT. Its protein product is CASSVESGGELFF.

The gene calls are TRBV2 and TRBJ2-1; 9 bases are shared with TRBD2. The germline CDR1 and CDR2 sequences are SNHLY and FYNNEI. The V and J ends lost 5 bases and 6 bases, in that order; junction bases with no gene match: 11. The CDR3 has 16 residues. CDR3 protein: CASSSLAGAESNEQFF. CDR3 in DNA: TGTGCCAGCAGTTCCTTAGCGGGGGCCGAATCCAATGAGCAGTTCTTC. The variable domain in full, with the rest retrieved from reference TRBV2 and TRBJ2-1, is EPEVTQTPSHQVTQMGQEVILRCVPISNHLYFYWYRQILGQKVEFLVSFYNNEISEKSEIFDDQFSVERPDGSNFTLKIRSTKLEDSAMYFCASSSLAGAESNEQFFGPGTRLTVL.

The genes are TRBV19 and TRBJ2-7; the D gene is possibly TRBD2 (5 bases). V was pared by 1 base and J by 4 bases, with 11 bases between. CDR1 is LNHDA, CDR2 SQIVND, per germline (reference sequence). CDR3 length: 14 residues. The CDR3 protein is CASSIVGEDYEQYF. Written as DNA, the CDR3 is TGTGCCAGTAGTATAGTGGGAGAGGATTACGAGCAGTACTTC.

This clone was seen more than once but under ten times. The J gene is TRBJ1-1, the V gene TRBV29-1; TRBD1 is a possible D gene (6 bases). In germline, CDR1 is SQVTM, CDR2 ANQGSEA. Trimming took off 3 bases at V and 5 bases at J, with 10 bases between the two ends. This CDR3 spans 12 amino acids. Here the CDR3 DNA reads TGCAGCGTTGATAAGCAGGGGACTGAAGCTTTCTTT. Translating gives CSVDKQGTEAFF.

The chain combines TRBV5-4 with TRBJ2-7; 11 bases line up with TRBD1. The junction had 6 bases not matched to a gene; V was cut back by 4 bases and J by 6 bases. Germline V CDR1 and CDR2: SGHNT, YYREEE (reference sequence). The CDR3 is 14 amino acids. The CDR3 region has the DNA TGTGCCAGCAGCGTGGACAGGGGGCTATTCGAGCAGTACTTC. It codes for CASSVDRGLFEQYF.

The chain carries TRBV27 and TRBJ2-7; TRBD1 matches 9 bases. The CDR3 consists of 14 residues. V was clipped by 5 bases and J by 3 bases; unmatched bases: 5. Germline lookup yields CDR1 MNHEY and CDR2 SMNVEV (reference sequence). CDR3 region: CASSLPGQGYEQYF. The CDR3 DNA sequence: TGTGCCAGCAGTCTTCCGGGACAGGGCTACGAGCAGTACTTC.

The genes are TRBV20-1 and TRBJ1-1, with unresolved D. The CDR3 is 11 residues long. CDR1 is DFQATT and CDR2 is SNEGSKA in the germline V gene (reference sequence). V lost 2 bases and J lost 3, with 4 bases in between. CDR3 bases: TGCAGTGCTAGATCATACACTGAAGCTTTCTTT. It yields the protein CSARSYTEAFF.

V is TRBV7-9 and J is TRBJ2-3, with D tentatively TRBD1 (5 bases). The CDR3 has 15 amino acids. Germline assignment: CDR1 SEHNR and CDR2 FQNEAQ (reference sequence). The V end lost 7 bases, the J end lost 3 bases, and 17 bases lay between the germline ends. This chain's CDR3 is CASNYDSDGTDTQYF. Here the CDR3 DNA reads TGTGCCAGCAACTACGACAGCGATGGAACAGATACGCAGTATTTT.

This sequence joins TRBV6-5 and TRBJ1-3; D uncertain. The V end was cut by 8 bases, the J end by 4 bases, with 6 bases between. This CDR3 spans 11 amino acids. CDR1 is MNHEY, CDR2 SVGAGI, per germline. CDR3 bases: TGTGCCAGCCGGGTAGGAAACACCATATATTTT. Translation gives CASRVGNTIYF.

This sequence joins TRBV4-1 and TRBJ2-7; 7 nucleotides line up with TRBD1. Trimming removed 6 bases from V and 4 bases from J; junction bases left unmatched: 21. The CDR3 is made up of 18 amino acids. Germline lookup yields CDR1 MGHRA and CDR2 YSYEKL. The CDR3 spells CASRESPLKDRDPYEQYF. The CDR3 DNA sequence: TGCGCCAGCAGAGAAAGTCCATTAAAAGACAGGGACCCGTACGAGCAGTACTTC.

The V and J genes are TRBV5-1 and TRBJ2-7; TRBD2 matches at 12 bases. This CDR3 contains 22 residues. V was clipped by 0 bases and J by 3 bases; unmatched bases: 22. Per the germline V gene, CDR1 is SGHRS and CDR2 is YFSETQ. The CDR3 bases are TGCGCCAGCAGCTTGGGTGCGGGGGGGGAAGGACTAGCGGGATTTGTGATCTACGAGCAGTACTTC. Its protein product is CASSLGAGGEGLAGFVIYEQYF.

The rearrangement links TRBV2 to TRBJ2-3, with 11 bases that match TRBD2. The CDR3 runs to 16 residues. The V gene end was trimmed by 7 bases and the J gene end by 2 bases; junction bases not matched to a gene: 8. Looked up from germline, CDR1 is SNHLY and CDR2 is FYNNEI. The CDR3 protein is CASNKPGLADTDTQYF. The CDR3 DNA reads TGTGCCAGCAACAAACCGGGACTAGCGGACACAGATACGCAGTATTTT. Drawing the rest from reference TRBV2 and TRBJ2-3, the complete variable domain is EPEVTQTPSHQVTQMGQEVILRCVPISNHLYFYWYRQILGQKVEFLVSFYNNEISEKSEIFDDQFSVERPDGSNFTLKIRSTKLEDSAMYFCASNKPGLADTDTQYFGPGTRLTVL.

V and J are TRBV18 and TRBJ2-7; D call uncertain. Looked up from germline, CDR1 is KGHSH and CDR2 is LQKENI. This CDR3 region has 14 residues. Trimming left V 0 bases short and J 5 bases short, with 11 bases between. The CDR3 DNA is TGTGCCAGCTCACCACCCGCCCAGTCACACGAGCAGTACTTC. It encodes CASSPPAQSHEQYF. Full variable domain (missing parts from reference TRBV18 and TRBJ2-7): NAGVMQNPRHLVRRRGQEARLRCSPMKGHSHVYWYRQLPEEGLKFMVYLQKENIIDESGMPKERFSAEFPKEGPSILRIQQVVRGDSAAYFCASSPPAQSHEQYFGPGTRLTVT.

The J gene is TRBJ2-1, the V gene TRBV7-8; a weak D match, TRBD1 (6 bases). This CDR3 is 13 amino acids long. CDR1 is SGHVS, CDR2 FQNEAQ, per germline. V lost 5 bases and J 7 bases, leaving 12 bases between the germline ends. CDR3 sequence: CASSQPGENEQFF. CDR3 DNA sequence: TGTGCCAGCAGCCAACCAGGGGAGAATGAGCAGTTCTTC.

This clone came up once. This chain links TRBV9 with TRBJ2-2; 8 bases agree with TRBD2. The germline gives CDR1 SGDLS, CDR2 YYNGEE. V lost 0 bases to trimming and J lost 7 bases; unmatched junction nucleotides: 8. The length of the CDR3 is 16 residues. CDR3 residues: CASSVEGLVADGELFF. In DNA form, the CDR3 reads TGTGCCAGCAGCGTAGAGGGACTAGTCGCTGACGGGGAGCTGTTTTTT.

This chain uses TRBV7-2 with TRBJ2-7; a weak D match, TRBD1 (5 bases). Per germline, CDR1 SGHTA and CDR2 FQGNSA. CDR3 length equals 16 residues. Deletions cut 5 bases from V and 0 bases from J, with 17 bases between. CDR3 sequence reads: CASSLDGRVVSYEQYF. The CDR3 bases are TGTGCCAGCAGCCTTGATGGCAGGGTGGTCTCCTACGAGCAGTACTTC.

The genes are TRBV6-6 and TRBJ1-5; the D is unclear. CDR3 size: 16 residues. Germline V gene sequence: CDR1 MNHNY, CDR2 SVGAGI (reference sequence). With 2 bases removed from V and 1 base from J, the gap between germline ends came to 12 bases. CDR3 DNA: TGTGCCAGCAGTTACCCTTGGGCCAGGAGCAATCAGCCCCAGCATTTT. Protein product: CASSYPWARSNQPQHF.

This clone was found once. The CDR3 region is CASSEGRAGKFLETQYF. Here the CDR3 DNA reads TGTGCCAGCAGTGAAGGGCGAGCGGGAAAGTTCTTAGAGACCCAGTACTTC. This chain joins TRBV2 and TRBJ2-5; TRBD2 matches 7 bases. The CDR3 consists of 17 residues. After removal of 1 base from V and 4 bases from J, the junction contained 12 bases not matched to a gene. Germline lookup yields CDR1 SNHLY and CDR2 FYNNEI.

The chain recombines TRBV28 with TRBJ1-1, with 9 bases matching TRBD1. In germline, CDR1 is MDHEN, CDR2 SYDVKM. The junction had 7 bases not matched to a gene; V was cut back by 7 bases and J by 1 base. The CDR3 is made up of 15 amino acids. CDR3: CASNRDRETNTEAFF. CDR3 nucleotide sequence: TGTGCCAGCAACCGGGACAGGGAAACGAACACTGAAGCTTTCTTT.

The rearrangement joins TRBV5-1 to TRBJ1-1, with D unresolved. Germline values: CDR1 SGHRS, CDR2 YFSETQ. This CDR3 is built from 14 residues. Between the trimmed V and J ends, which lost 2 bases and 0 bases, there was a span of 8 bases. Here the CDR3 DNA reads TGCGCCAGCAGCTTTACTCTAATGAACACTGAAGCTTTCTTT. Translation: CASSFTLMNTEAFF. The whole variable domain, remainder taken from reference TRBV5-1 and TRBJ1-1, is KAGVTQTPRYLIKTRGQQVTLSCSPISGHRSVSWYQQTPGQGLQFLFEYFSETQRNKGNFPGRFSGRQFSNSRSEMNVSTLELGDSALYLCASSFTLMNTEAFFGQGTRLTVV.

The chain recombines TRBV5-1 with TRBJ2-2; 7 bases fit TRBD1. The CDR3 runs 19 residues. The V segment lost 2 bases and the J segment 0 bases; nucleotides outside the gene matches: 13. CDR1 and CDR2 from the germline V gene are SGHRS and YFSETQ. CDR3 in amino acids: CASSFAPPLQGANTGELFF. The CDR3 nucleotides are TGCGCCAGCAGCTTCGCCCCACCGTTGCAGGGGGCGAACACCGGGGAGCTGTTTTTT.

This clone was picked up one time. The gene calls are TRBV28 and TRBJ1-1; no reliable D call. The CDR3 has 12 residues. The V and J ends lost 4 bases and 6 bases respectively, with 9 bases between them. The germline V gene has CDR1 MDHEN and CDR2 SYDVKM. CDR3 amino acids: CASSYGVPEAFF. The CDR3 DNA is TGTGCCAGCAGTTACGGGGTCCCTGAAGCTTTCTTT.

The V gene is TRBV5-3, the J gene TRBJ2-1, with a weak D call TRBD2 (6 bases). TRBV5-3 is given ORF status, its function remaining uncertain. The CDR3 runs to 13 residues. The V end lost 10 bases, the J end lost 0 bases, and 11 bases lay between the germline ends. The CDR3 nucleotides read TGTGCCGGTCCGGGAGACTCCTACAATGAGCAGTTCTTC. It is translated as CAGPGDSYNEQFF.

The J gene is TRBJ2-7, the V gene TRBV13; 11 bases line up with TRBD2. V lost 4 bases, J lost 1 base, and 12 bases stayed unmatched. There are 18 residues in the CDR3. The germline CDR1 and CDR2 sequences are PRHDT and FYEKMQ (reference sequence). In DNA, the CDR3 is TGTGCCAGCAGCTCCTCGGCCCTCACTAGCGGGGGATCCTACGAGCAGTACTTC. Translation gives CASSSSALTSGGSYEQYF.

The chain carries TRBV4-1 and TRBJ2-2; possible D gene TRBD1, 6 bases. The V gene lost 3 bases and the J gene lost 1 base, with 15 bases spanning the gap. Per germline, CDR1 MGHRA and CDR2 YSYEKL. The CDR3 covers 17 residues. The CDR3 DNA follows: TGCGCCAGCAGCCAGGGAACCCAGACAGGGAACACCGGGGAGCTGTTTTTT. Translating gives CASSQGTQTGNTGELFF.

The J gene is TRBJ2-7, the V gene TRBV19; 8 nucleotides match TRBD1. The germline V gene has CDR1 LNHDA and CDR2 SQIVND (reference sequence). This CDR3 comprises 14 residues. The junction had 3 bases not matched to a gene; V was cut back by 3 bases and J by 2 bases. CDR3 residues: CASSIDRGTYEQYF. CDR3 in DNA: TGTGCCAGTAGTATTGACAGGGGAACCTACGAGCAGTACTTC.